This T cell receptor (beta chain) was sequenced in a study of T cell responses to AZD1222 COVID-19 vaccine (dated by TCRdb to the early 2020s). As for the study more broadly: A total of 233 trial participants underwent TCR sequencing, of whom under 220 had received two doses of AZD1222 and approximately 25 had received two doses of the MenACWY control vaccine. Enrollment into the trials was organized by age into subgroups of 18-55, 56-69 and 70-plus years, and those subgroups contained about 160, 30 and 59 TCR-sequenced participants, respectively. Paper-wide results and their limitations: The whole spike protein was spanned by vaccine-associated CD4 TCRs, and dominant responses were seen in regions 160-218 and 743-854. A significant rise in spike-specific TCR breadth and depth was observed after two AZD1222 doses relative to day 0 and relative to MenACWY recipients. Conclusions about previously exposed vaccinees are limited, since just 6 or 7 AZD1222 recipients were seropositive for SARS-CoV-2 at baseline. In the small 56-69-year group, the increase in depth fell short of significance, most likely because of low power. Reportedly, almost half of the unique spike-specific TCRs recognized epitopes lying outside the regions that are mutated in the B.1.351 and B.1.1.7 variants. Participants were mostly white British and included more females than males, and it was suggested by the authors that clonal diversity may have been underestimated. Because no day 14 peak-response samples were available, the repertoires could be characterized only after the peak T cell response.

The CDR3 regions of human TCRbeta chains were analyzed by immunosequencing. Turning to the authors' computational methods: Repertoire TCRs were matched against a reference library of SARS-CoV-2-specific TCRs generated with the MIRA antigen-specificity platform. Breadth meant the fraction of unique TCRs that were SARS-CoV-2-associated, whereas depth meant the fraction of total T cells that were SARS-CoV-2-associated. Using the MIRA data, each spike-specific TCR was assigned both to the spike region to which the TCR was reactive and to a CD4 or CD8 class. Log10-transformed breadth and depth values were compared by one-way ANOVA with Sidak's multiple comparisons tests. What TCRdb holds here is the immuneACCESS table cut down to in-frame rearrangements. Part of the clones is not present; checked against another copy, under half of the missing clones reflect an unresolved V gene, and the others are unexplained. V and J calls and clone size are those listed in that table; D and trimming were worked out from the DNA. Recorded for this sample are fewer than 130,000 clones; roughly nine tenths of them occurred a single time. Roughly 2.5% of the sample is held by the ten biggest clonotypes.

The sample's time point label, decoded: about 28 days (+/-7) after the second vaccine dose. AZD1222 recipients with second doses at about 4 weeks or about 12 weeks were pooled, because spike-specific TCR depth and breadth did not differ between schedules. Samples from vaccinated people were obtained from the UK trials COV001 and COV002, which included a single-blind randomized controlled phase 2/3 trial of AZD1222 (ChAdOx1 nCoV-19) in healthy adults. For TCRbeta chain sequencing, PBMC samples were collected from trial participants at day 0 and at day 28 after the second dose. Regarding this clone: Its antigen remains undetermined. No base qualities exist here, and no much larger clone lies one base off it.

The source is an adult who received the AZD1222 COVID-19 vaccine. The sequenced sample was peripheral blood, obtained 28 days after the second AZD1222 dose.

The CDR3 sequence is CASSVTWNAGKLFF. The DNA sequence is TGTGCCAGCAGCGTAACTTGGAACGCCGGAAAACTGTTTTTT. The sequence joins TRBV9 to TRBJ1-4, with the D segment identity uncertain. The trim is 1 base for V and 10 bases for J, with a gap of 14 bases between the germline ends. Reading the germline V gene gives CDR1 SGDLS and CDR2 YYNGEE. Taken from cysteine to phenylalanine, the CDR3 has 14 residues. Only the CDR3 DNA is retained, 42 bases long and in frame from the first base.